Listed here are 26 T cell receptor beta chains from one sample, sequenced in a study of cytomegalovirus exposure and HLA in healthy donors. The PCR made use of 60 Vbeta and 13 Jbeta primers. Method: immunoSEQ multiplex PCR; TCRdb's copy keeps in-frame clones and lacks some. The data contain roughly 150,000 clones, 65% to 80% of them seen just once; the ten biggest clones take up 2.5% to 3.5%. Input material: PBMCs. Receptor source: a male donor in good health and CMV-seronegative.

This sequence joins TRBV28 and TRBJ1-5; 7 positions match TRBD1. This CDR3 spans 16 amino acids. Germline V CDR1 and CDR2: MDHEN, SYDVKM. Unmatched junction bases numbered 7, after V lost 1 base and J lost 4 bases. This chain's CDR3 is CASSLYRGQTNQPQHF. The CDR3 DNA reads TGTGCCAGCAGTTTATACCGGGGACAGACTAATCAGCCCCAGCATTTT.

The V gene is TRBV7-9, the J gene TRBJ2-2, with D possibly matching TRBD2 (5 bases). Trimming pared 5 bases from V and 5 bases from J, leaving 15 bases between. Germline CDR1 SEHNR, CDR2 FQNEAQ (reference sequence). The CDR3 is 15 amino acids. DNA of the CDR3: TGTGCCAGCAGCCTGGGAGCTGTCGAGACCGGGGAGCTGTTTTTT. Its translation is CASSLGAVETGELFF.

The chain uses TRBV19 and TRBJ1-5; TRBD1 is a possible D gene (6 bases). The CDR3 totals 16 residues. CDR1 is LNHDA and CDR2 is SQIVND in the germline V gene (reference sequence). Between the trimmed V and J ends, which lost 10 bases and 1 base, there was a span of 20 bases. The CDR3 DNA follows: TGTGCCACCCACCTGGGGGGGGCGAGGAGCAATCAGCCCCAGCATTTT. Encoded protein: CATHLGGARSNQPQHF.

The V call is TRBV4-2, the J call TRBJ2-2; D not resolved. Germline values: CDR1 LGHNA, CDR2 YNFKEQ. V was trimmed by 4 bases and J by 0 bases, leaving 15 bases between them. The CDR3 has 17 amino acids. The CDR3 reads CASSPQGVRSNTGELFF. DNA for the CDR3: TGTGCCAGCAGCCCCCAAGGTGTCAGGTCGAACACCGGGGAGCTGTTTTTT.

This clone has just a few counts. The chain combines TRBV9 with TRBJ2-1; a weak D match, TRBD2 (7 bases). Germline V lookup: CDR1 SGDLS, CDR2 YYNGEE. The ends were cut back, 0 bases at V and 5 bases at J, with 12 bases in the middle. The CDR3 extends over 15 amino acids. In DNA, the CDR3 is TGTGCCAGCAGCGTAGACCGGGGGGCTAACAATGAGCAGTTCTTC. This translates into CASSVDRGANNEQFF.

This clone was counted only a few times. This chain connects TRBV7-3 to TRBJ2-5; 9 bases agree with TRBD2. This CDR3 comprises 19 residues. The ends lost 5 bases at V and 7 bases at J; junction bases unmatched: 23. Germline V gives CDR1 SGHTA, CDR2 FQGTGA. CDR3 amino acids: CASSPWARGLAGAIGTQYF. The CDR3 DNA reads TGTGCCAGCAGCCCGTGGGCCCGGGGACTAGCAGGGGCCATCGGGACCCAGTACTTC.

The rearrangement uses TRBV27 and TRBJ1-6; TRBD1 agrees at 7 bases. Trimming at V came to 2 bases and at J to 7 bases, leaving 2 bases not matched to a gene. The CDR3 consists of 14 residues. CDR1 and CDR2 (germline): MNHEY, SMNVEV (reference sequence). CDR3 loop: CASSLGTDNSPLHF. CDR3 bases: TGTGCCAGCAGTTTAGGGACAGACAATTCACCCCTCCACTTT.

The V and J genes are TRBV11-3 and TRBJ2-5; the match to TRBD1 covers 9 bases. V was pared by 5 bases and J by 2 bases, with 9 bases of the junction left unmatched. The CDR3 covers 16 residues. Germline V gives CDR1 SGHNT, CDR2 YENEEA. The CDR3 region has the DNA TGTGCCAGCAGCACAACCGGGACAGGGAATCAAGAGACCCAGTACTTC. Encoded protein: CASSTTGTGNQETQYF.

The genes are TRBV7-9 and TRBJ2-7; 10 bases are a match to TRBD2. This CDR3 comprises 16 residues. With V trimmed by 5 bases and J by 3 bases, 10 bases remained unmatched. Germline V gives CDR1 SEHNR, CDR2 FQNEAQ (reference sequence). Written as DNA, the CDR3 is TGTGCCAGCAGCCCGAAGACTAGCGGGCATATCTACGAGCAGTACTTC. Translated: CASSPKTSGHIYEQYF.

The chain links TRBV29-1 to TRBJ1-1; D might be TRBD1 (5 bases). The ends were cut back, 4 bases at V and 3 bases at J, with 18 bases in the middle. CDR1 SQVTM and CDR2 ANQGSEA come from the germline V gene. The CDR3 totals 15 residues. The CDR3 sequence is CSVAGGEGRDTEAFF. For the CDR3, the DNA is TGCAGCGTTGCGGGTGGGGAGGGGAGGGACACTGAAGCTTTCTTT.

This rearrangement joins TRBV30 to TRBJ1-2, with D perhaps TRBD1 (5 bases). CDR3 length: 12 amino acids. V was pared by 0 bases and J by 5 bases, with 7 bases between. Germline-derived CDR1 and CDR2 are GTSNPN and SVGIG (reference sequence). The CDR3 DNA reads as TGTGCCTGGAGTGTAGCAGGGTATGGCTACACCTTC. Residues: CAWSVAGYGYTF.

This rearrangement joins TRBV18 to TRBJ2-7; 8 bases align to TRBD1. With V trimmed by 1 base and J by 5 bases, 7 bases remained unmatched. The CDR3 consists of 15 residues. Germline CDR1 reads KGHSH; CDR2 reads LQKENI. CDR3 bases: TGTGCCAGCTCACCACTCCGGCCAGGGGGCGACGAGCAGTACTTC. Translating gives CASSPLRPGGDEQYF. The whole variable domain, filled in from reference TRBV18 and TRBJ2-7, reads NAGVMQNPRHLVRRRGQEARLRCSPMKGHSHVYWYRQLPEEGLKFMVYLQKENIIDESGMPKERFSAEFPKEGPSILRIQQVVRGDSAAYFCASSPLRPGGDEQYFGPGTRLTVT.

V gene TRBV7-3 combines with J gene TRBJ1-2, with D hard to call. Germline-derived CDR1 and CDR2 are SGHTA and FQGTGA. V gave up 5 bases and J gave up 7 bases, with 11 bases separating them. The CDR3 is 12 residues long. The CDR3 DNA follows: TGTGCCAGCAGCCCCCTTAGCGGTGGCTACACCTTC. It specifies CASSPLSGGYTF. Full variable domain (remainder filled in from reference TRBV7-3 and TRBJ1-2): GAGVSQTPSNKVTEKGKYVELRCDPISGHTALYWYRQSLGQGPEFLIYFQGTGAADDSGLPNDRFFAVRPEGSVSTLKIQRTERGDSAVYLCASSPLSGGYTFGSGTRLTVV.

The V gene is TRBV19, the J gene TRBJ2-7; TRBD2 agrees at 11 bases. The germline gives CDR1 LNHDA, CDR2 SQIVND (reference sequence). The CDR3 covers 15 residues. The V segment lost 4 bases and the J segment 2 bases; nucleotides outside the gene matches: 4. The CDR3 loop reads CASSNLAGGTYEQYF. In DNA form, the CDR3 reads TGTGCCAGTAGTAACTTAGCGGGGGGGACCTACGAGCAGTACTTC.

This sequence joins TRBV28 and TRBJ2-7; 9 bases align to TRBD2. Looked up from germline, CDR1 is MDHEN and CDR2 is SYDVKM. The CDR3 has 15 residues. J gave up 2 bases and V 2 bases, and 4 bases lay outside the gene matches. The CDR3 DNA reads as TGTGCCAGCAGTTTAATCGCTAGCGGGGCCTACGAGCAGTACTTC. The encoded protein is CASSLIASGAYEQYF.

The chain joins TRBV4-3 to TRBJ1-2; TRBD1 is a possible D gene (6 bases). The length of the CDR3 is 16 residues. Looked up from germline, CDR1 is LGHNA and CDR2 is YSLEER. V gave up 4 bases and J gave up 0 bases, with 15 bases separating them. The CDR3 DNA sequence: TGCGCCAGCAGCCCCGAGACAGGATATTCTAACTATGGCTACACCTTC. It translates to CASSPETGYSNYGYTF.

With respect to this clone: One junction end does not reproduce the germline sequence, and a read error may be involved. In DNA, the CDR3 is TGTGCCAGCAGCCTAGCGGTGGGACAAAAGTTCTTC. Translation: CASSLAVGQKFF. The genes are TRBV7-8 and TRBJ2-1, with D possibly matching TRBD2 (7 bases). The germline gives CDR1 SGHVS, CDR2 FQNEAQ. The CDR3 spans 12 residues.

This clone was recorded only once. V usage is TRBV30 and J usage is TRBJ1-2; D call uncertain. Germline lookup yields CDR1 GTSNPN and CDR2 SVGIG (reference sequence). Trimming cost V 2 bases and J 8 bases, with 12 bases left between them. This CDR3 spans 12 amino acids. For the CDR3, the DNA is TGTGCCTGGAGTCTTGTGCGCTACGGCTACACCTTC. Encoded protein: CAWSLVRYGYTF. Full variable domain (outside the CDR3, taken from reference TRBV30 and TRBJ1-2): SQTIHQWPATLVQPVGSPLSLECTVEGTSNPNLYWYRQAAGRGLQLLFYSVGIGQISSEVPQNLSASRPQDRQFILSSKKLLLSDSGFYLCAWSLVRYGYTFGSGTRLTVV.

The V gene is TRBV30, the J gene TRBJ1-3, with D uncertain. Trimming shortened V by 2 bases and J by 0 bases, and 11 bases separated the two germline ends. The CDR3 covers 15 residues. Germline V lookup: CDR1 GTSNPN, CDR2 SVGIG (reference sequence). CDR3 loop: CAWSTPGSSGNTIYF. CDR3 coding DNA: TGTGCCTGGAGTACCCCTGGGAGCTCTGGAAACACCATATATTTT.

The CDR3 coding sequence is TGTGCCACCACCGGGACAGGGTATACCTACGAGCAGTACTTC. Amino acid sequence: CATTGTGYTYEQYF. The chain couples TRBV6-5 to TRBJ2-7; the match to TRBD1 covers 9 bases. Unmatched junction bases numbered 9, after V lost 10 bases and J lost 2 bases. Germline CDR1 MNHEY, CDR2 SVGAGI. The CDR3 contains 14 residues.

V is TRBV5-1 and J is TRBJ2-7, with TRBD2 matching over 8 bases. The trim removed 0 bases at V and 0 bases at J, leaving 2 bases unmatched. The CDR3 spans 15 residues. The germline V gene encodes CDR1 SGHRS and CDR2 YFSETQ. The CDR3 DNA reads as TGCGCCAGCAGCTTGGCAGCGGGGGCCTCCTACGAGCAGTACTTC. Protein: CASSLAAGASYEQYF. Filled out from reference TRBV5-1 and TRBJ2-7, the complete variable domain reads KAGVTQTPRYLIKTRGQQVTLSCSPISGHRSVSWYQQTPGQGLQFLFEYFSETQRNKGNFPGRFSGRQFSNSRSEMNVSTLELGDSALYLCASSLAAGASYEQYFGPGTRLTVT.

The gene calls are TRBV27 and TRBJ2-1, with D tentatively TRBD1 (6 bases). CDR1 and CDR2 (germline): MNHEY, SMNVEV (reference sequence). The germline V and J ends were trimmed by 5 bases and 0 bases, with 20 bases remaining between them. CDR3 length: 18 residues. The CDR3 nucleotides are TGTGCCAGCAGTCCACGGGGTCCAGCGGACAGCTCCTACAATGAGCAGTTCTTC. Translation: CASSPRGPADSSYNEQFF.

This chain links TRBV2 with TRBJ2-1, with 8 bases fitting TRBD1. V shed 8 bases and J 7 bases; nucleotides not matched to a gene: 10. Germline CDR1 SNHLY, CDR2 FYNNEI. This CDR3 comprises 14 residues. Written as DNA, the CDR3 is TGTGCCAGCCCACCCGGGACAGGTATGAATGAGCAGTTCTTC. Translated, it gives CASPPGTGMNEQFF.

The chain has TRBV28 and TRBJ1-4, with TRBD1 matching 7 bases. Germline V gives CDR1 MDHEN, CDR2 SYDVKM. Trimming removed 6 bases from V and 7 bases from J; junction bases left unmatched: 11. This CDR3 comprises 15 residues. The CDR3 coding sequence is TGTGCCAGCAGAAGTAGGGGGCGCGATTTTGAAAAACTGTTTTTT. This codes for CASRSRGRDFEKLFF.

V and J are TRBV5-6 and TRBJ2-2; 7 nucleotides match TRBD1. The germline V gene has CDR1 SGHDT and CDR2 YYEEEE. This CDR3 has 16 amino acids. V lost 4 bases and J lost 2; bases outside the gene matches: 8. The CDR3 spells CASSRWTGANTGELFF. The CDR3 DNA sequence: TGTGCCAGCAGCCGTTGGACAGGAGCTAACACCGGGGAGCTGTTTTTT.

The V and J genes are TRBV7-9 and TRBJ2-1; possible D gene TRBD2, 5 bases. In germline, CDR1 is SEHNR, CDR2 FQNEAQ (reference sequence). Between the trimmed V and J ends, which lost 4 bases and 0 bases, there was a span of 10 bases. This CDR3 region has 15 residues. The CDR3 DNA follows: TGTGCCAGCAGCTGGGGAGCGAGCTCCTACAATGAGCAGTTCTTC. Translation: CASSWGASSYNEQFF.